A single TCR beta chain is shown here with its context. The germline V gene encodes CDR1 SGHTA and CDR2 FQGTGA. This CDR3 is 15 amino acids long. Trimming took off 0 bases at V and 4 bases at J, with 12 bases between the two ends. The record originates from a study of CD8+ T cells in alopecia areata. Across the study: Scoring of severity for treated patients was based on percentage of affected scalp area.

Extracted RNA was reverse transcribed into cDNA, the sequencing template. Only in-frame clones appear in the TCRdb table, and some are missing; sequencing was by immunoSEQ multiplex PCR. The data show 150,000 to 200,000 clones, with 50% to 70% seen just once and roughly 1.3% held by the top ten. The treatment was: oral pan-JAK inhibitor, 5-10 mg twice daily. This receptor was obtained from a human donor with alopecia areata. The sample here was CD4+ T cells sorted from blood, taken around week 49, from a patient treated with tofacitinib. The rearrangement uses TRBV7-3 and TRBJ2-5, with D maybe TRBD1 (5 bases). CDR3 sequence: CASSLTQGMGETQYF. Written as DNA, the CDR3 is TGTGCCAGCAGCTTAACCCAGGGAATGGGAGAGACCCAGTACTTC. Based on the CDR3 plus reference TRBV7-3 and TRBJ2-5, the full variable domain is GAGVSQTPSNKVTEKGKYVELRCDPISGHTALYWYRQSLGQGPEFLIYFQGTGAADDSGLPNDRFFAVRPEGSVSTLKIQRTERGDSAVYLCASSLTQGMGETQYFGPGTRLLVL.